This is a list of T cell receptor beta chains from one sample in a study of blood T cells in healthy people across ages. From the 5' RACE reads, TCRdb called clonotypes with MiXCR, one entry per CDR3 protein. This repertoire shows approximately 800,000 distinct CDR3 sequences, about half found once; its top ten account for around 18%. The sample comprised blood. The receptors come from a man older than 75 in good health. Both conserved end residues are part of each CDR3. D genes are given only for firm matches. Not all rows give a size; the values are once, few, many and, for expanded clones, a class.

CDR3aa,CDR3nt,j_gene,d_gene,abundance,v_gene
CASSQVLEWALNANEQFF,TGCGCCAGCAGCCAAGTATTAGAGTGGGCCTTGAATGCCAATGAGCAGTTCTTC,TRBJ2-1,NA,NA,TRBV4-3
CASSLSYEQYF,TGTGCCAGCAGCCTCTCCTACGAGCAGTACTTC,TRBJ2-7,NA,many,TRBV7-2
CASSLPLAAGSYNEQFF,TGTGCCAGCAGCTTGCCCCTGGCAGCCGGCTCCTACAATGAGCAGTTCTTC,TRBJ2-1,NA,NA,TRBV7-9
CASSKWTSEYNEQFF,TGTGCCAGCAGCAAATGGACTAGCGAATACAATGAGCAGTTCTTC,TRBJ2-1,NA,few,TRBV21-1
CASSDLAGQGSNEQFF,TGTGCCAGCAGTGATCTCGCGGGACAGGGTTCCAATGAGCAGTTCTTC,TRBJ2-1,TRBD1,few,TRBV25-1
CASSPLGVSGANVLTF,TGTGCCAGCAGTCCACTTGGTGTCTCTGGGGCCAACGTCCTGACTTTC,TRBJ2-6,NA,NA,TRBV12-3/TRBV12-4
CASSGGFGYEQYF,TGTGCCAGCAGTGGCGGGTTTGGGTACGAGCAGTACTTC,TRBJ2-7,NA,NA,TRBV2
CASRTGGETQYF,TGTGCCAGCAGGACAGGGGGGGAGACCCAGTACTTC,TRBJ2-5,TRBD1,NA,TRBV6-6
CSAGTSGRGMADTQYF,TGCAGCGCCGGGACTAGCGGGAGAGGTATGGCAGATACGCAGTATTTT,TRBJ2-3,TRBD2,few,TRBV29-1
CSVKTAGVTNEKLFF,TGCAGCGTTAAAACGGCGGGAGTAACTAATGAAAAACTGTTTTTT,TRBJ1-4,NA,NA,TRBV29-1
CSAPGRGGADTQYF,TGCAGTGCTCCAGGTCGGGGCGGTGCAGATACGCAGTATTTT,TRBJ2-3,NA,NA,TRBV20-1
CASGMDRGNQETQYF,TGTGCCAGCGGGATGGACAGGGGAAACCAAGAGACCCAGTACTTC,TRBJ2-5,TRBD1,NA,TRBV7-2
CASSPSGGDYNEQFF,TGCGCCAGCAGCCCTTCAGGGGGGGACTACAATGAGCAGTTCTTC,TRBJ2-1,NA,few,TRBV5-1
CASSYSEGGNYGYTF,TGTGCCAGCAGTTACTCCGAGGGAGGAAACTATGGCTACACCTTC,TRBJ1-2,NA,NA,TRBV6-2/TRBV6-3
CASSSRGTFNEQFF,TGTGCCAGCAGCTCCCGCGGGACATTCAATGAGCAGTTCTTC,TRBJ2-1,NA,NA,TRBV9
CATSDPSTQATGTQYF,TGTGCCACCAGTGATCCTAGCACTCAGGCGACCGGTACGCAGTATTTT,TRBJ2-3,NA,NA,TRBV24-1
CASSFSTSGRANEQFF,TGTGCCAGCAGCTTCTCGACTAGCGGGAGAGCAAATGAGCAGTTCTTC,TRBJ2-1,TRBD2,NA,TRBV5-6
CASSHNSGGLTDTQYF,TGTGCCAGCAGCCACAATAGCGGGGGGTTGACAGATACGCAGTATTTT,TRBJ2-3,TRBD2,many,TRBV11-2
CANITNTQSNEQFF,TGTGCCAACATTACAAATACTCAGAGCAATGAGCAGTTCTTC,TRBJ2-1,NA,few,TRBV25-1
CASRPGQIASYGYTF,TGTGCCAGCCGTCCGGGACAAATCGCTAGCTACGGCTACACCTTC,TRBJ1-2,NA,NA,TRBV6-2/TRBV6-3
CASTRVRGMNTEAFF,TGTGCCAGCACCAGAGTGCGGGGGATGAACACTGAAGCTTTCTTT,TRBJ1-1,NA,NA,TRBV6-5
CASSQDGLRGGIQETQYF,TGCGCCAGCAGCCAAGATGGACTCCGGGGAGGGATCCAAGAGACCCAGTACTTC,TRBJ2-5,TRBD2,once,TRBV4-1
CSARGPGADTGELFF,TGCAGTGCTAGGGGACCGGGCGCGGACACCGGGGAGCTGTTTTTT,TRBJ2-2,NA,NA,TRBV20-1
CASSSSQGAEYNEQFF,TGTGCCAGCAGTTCCTCACAGGGGGCGGAGTACAATGAGCAGTTCTTC,TRBJ2-1,TRBD1,NA,TRBV6-5
CASSASGRENIQYF,TGTGCCAGCAGCGCGTCGGGACGGGAAAACATTCAGTACTTC,TRBJ2-4,NA,few,TRBV7-3
CSVPWGGLASTDTQYF,TGCAGCGTTCCTTGGGGGGGACTAGCGAGCACAGATACGCAGTATTTT,TRBJ2-3,TRBD2,many,TRBV29-1
CASSSRGLHTDTQYF,TGTGCCAGCAGTTCCCGGGGGTTACACACAGATACGCAGTATTTT,TRBJ2-3,NA,NA,TRBV12-3/TRBV12-4
CASSPEAGGLYNEQFF,TGTGCCAGTAGCCCCGAAGCGGGAGGCCTCTACAATGAGCAGTTCTTC,TRBJ2-1,TRBD2,few,TRBV7-2
CASSVAGVHPYEQYF,TGTGCCAGCAGTGTCGCGGGAGTTCACCCCTACGAGCAGTACTTC,TRBJ2-7,TRBD2,NA,TRBV6-1
CASSFYPGTENIQYF,TGCGCCAGCAGCTTCTATCCCGGGACAGAAAACATTCAGTACTTC,TRBJ2-4,TRBD1,NA,TRBV5-1
CAISESDYLYEQYF,TGTGCCATCAGTGAGTCGGACTATCTCTACGAGCAGTACTTC,TRBJ2-7,NA,NA,TRBV10-3
CSGTVMSSYNEQYF,TGCAGTGGAACCGTTATGAGCTCCTACAATGAGCAGTACTTC,TRBJ2-7,NA,NA,TRBV20-1
CASSRNRDSSYEQYF,TGTGCCAGCAGCCGGAACCGGGACAGCTCCTACGAGCAGTACTTC,TRBJ2-7,TRBD1,NA,TRBV27
CASSVTRSSYNEQFF,TGTGCCAGCAGTGTTACGCGCAGCTCCTACAATGAGCAGTTCTTC,TRBJ2-1,NA,NA,TRBV2
CASSDRPNTEAFF,TGTGCCAGCAGTGACAGACCGAACACTGAAGCTTTCTTT,TRBJ1-1,NA,many,TRBV25-1
CSARVENWSEQFF,TGCAGTGCTAGAGTGGAGAATTGGTCCGAGCAGTTCTTC,TRBJ2-1,NA,NA,TRBV20-1
CSARGLSSSYNEQFF,TGCAGTGCTAGAGGGCTCTCGAGCTCCTACAATGAGCAGTTCTTC,TRBJ2-1,NA,NA,TRBV20-1
CASSLDHLAGSNEQFF,TGTGCCAGCAGCTTAGATCACCTAGCAGGGAGCAATGAGCAGTTCTTC,TRBJ2-1,NA,few,TRBV11-3
CASSYSRDRGFPGGNQPQHF,TGTGCCAGCAGTTACTCCCGGGACAGGGGGTTCCCTGGTGGCAATCAGCCCCAGCATTTT,TRBJ1-5,TRBD1,few,TRBV6-5
CASSARGLAAYNEQFF,TGTGCCAGCAGCGCACGGGGACTAGCGGCTTACAATGAGCAGTTCTTC,TRBJ2-1,TRBD2,NA,TRBV7-2
CASSYQSRYNEQFF,TGTGCCAGCAGTTACCAGAGTAGGTACAATGAGCAGTTCTTC,TRBJ2-1,NA,NA,TRBV6-5
CSAGGAYANEKLFF,TGCAGTGCCGGGGGCGCATATGCTAATGAAAAACTGTTTTTT,TRBJ1-4,NA,NA,TRBV20-1
CASSHPSNYGYTF,TGTGCCAGCAGTCACCCTTCTAACTATGGCTACACCTTC,TRBJ1-2,NA,few,TRBV2
CAISDDTYQETQYF,TGTGCCATCAGTGATGACACCTACCAAGAGACCCAGTACTTC,TRBJ2-5,NA,few,TRBV10-3
CASSLAWGSNQPQHF,TGTGCCAGCAGCTTAGCGTGGGGCTCCAATCAGCCCCAGCATTTT,TRBJ1-5,NA,medium-sized,TRBV7-6
CSVEEMRENTDTQYF,TGCAGCGTTGAAGAAATGCGGGAGAACACAGATACGCAGTATTTT,TRBJ2-3,TRBD2,NA,TRBV29-1
CASSPTSGSDTQYF,TGTGCCAGCAGTCCGACTAGCGGATCAGATACGCAGTATTTT,TRBJ2-3,TRBD2,many,TRBV28
CASSRAPTEAFF,TGTGCCAGCAGTCGGGCCCCCACTGAAGCTTTCTTT,TRBJ1-1,NA,NA,TRBV12-3/TRBV12-4
CASRKQGLAGEQYF,TGTGCCAGTAGAAAACAGGGACTAGCGGGCGAGCAGTACTTC,TRBJ2-7,TRBD2,NA,TRBV19
CASSPGTLAKNIQYF,TGTGCCAGCAGCCCTGGGACACTAGCCAAAAACATTCAGTACTTC,TRBJ2-4,NA,NA,TRBV14
CASSRDRGSRAFF,TGTGCCAGCAGTCGGGACAGGGGGTCGAGAGCTTTCTTT,TRBJ1-1,TRBD1,NA,TRBV3-1
CASRLGQGRDTRYF,TGTGCCAGCAGGTTAGGCCAGGGAAGAGATACGCGGTATTTT,TRBJ2-3,NA,NA,TRBV12-3/TRBV12-4